This TCR beta chain was sequenced during a study of technical replicates of blood from a handful of donors. Measured with immunoSEQ multiplex PCR; TCRdb has only the in-frame clones, and not every one. The sample contains under 20,000 clones, 86% of which appear only once. The germline CDR1 and CDR2 sequences are SGHNT and YENEEA. The V end was cut by 1 base, the J end by 2 bases, with 13 bases between. The CDR3 consists of 16 residues. Specimen: PBMCs. The origin of this receptor is a human donor in good health. V is TRBV11-3 and J is TRBJ2-3; D perhaps matches TRBD1 (6 bases). The chain's CDR3 is CASSLGRDTFTDTQYF. The CDR3, as DNA: TGTGCCAGCAGCTTAGGCCGGGACACATTCACAGATACGCAGTATTTT. The full variable domain, completed using reference TRBV11-3 and TRBJ2-3, is EAGVVQSPRYKIIEKKQPVAFWCNPISGHNTLYWYLQNLGQGPELLIRYENEEAVDDSQLPKDRFSAERLKGVDSTLKIQPAELGDSAVYLCASSLGRDTFTDTQYFGPGTRLTVL.